This TCR beta chain was identified during a study of blood T cell repertoires in COVID-19. As processed by the authors: Estimation of nucleated cell counts relied on the amplification of reference gene primers. Profiled with immunoSEQ multiplex PCR; TCRdb holds only in-frame clones, not every one. For V, J and clone size, that table is used; D and trimming come from the DNA. The sample has about 400,000 clones; roughly nine tenths are singletons. This CDR3 is built from 15 residues. The V and J ends lost 1 base and 1 base respectively, with 11 bases between them. Germline V gene lookup returns CDR1 SGHVS and CDR2 FNYEAQ.

Sequenced material: PBMCs or T cells enriched from blood (not recorded which). This rearrangement joins TRBV7-6 to TRBJ2-7; tentatively, D is TRBD1 (6 bases). The TCR originated in a woman in her twenties or thirties who had recovered from COVID-19. CDR3 sequence (DNA): TGTGCCAGCAGCTTAGGGCAGGGACAATCCTACGAGCAGTACTTC. It translates to CASSLGQGQSYEQYF.